This T cell receptor beta chain was profiled in a study of human T cells and chemical hapten exposure. Study information: Sensitization used 2% DPC on about 2 cm by about 2 cm upper inner arm skin. All patients underwent weekly scalp dosing with diphenylcyclopropenone for the full roughly 25-week study.

This CDR3 contains 15 residues. V lost 5 bases, J lost 0 bases, and 12 bases lay in between. Germline V gene lookup returns CDR1 SGHRS and CDR2 YFSETQ. Sample time point: patch test 1, 2 weeks after DPC sensitization. The treatment is: therapeutic diphenylcyclopropenone sensitization with weekly scalp DPC. Unfractionated whole blood yielded the extracted total RNA. This clonotype showed up many times. Individual cDNA molecules each carried unique molecular identifiers attached by the library. Each CDR3 protein is one row after TCRdb ran MiXCR on the RACE reads. The sample has tens of thousands of distinct CDR3 sequences; about 9.3% are singletons.

Sequencing used whole blood, obtained in connection with sensitization to the hapten diphenylcyclopropenone (DPC). The chain links TRBV5-1 to TRBJ2-1, with D maybe TRBD2 (5 bases). This sequence was found in a woman between 40 and 55 years old with alopecia areata. Some clones in this sample may be carry-over from other donors' samples. CDR3 sequence reads: CASSRSGNSYNEQFF. The CDR3 nucleotides are TGCGCCAGCAGTCGAAGCGGAAACTCCTACAATGAGCAGTTCTTC.